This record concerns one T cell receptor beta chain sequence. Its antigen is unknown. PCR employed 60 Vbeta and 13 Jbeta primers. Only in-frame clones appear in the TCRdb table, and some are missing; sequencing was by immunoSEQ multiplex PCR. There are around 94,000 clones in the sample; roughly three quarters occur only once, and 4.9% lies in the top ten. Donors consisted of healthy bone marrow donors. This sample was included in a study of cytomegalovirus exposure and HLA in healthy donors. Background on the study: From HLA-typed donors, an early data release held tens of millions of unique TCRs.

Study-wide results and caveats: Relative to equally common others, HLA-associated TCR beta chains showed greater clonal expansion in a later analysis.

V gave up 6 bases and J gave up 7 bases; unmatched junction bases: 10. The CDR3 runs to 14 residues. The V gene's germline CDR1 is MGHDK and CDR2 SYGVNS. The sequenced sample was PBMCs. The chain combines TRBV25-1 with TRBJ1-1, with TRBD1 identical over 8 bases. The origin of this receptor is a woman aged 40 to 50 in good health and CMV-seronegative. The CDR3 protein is CASREPSGTGEAFF. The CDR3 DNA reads TGTGCCAGCAGGGAGCCGTCCGGGACAGGTGAAGCTTTCTTT.